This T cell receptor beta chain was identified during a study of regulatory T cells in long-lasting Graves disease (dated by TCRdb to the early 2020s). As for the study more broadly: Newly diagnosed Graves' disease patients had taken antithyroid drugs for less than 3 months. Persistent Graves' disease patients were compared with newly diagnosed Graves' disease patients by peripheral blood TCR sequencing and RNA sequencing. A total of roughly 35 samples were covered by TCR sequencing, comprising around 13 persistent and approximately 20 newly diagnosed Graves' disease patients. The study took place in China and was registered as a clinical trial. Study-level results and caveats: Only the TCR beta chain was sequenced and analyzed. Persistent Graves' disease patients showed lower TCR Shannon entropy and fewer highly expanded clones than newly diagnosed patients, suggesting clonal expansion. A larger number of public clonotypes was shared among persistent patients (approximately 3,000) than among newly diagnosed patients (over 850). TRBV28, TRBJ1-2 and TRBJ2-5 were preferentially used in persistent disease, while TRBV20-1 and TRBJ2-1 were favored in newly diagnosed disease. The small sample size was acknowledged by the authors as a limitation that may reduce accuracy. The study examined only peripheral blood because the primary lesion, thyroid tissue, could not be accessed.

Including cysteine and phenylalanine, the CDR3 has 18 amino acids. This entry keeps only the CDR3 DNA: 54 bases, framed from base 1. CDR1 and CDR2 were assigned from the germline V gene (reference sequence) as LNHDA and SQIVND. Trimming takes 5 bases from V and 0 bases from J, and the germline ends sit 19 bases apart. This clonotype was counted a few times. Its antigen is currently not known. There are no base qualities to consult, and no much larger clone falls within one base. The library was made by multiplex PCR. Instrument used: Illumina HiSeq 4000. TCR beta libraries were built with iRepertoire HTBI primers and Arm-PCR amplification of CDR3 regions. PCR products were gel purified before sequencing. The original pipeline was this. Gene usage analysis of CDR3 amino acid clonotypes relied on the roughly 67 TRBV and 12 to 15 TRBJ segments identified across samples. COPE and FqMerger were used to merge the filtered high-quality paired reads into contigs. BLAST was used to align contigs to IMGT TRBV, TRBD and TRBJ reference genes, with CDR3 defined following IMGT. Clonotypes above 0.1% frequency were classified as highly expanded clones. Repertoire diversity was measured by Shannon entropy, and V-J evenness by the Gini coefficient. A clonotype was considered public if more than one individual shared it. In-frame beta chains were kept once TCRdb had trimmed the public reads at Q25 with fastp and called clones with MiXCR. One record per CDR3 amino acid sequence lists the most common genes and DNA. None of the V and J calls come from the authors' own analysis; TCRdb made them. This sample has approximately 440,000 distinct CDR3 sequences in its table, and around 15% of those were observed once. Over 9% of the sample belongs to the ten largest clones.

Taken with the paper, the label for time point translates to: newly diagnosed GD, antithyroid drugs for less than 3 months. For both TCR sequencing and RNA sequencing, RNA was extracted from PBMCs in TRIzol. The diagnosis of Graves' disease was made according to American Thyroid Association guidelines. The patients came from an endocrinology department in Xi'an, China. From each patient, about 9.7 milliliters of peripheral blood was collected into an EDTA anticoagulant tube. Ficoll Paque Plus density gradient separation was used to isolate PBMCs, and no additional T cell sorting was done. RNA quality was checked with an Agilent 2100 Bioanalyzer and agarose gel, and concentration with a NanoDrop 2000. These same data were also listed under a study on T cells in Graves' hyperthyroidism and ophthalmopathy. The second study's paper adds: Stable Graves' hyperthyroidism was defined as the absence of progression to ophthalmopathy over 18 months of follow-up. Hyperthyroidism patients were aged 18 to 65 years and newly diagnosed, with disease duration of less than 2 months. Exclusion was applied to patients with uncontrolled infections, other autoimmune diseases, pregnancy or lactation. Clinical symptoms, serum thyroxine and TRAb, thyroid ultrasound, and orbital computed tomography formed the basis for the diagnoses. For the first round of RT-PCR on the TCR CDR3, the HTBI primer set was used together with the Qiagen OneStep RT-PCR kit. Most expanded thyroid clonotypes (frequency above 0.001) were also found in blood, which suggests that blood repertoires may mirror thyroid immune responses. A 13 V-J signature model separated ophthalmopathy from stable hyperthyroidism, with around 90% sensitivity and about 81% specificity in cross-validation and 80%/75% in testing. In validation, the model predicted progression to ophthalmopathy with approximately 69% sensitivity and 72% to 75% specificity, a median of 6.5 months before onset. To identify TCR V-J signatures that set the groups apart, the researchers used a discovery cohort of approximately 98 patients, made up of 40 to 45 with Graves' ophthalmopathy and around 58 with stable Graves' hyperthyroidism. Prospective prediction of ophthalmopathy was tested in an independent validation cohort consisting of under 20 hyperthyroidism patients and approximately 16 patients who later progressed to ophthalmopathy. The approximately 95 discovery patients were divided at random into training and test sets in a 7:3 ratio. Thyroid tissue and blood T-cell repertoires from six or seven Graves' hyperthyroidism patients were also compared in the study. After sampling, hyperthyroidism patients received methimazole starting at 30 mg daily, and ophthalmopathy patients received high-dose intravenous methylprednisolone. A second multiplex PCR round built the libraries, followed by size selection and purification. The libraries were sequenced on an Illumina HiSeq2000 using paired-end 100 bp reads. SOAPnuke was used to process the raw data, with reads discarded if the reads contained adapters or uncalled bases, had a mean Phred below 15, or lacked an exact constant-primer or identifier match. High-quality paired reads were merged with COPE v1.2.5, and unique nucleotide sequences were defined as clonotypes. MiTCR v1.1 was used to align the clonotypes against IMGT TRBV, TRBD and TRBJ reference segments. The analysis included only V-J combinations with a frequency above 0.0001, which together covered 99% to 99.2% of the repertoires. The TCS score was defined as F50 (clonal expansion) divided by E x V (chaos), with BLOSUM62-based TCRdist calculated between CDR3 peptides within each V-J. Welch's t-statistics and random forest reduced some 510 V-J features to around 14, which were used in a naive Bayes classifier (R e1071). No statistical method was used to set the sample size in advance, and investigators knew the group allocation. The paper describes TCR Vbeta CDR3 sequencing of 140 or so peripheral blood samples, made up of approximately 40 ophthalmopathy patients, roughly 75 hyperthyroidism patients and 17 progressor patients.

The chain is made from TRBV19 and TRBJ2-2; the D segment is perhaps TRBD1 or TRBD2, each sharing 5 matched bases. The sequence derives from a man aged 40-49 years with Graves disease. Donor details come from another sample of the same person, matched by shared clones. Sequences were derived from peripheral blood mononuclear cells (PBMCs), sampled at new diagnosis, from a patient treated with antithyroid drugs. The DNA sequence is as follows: TGTGCCAGTAGTCCGGGCCCCCGGGGCAGTTCGAACACCGGGGAGCTGTTTTTT. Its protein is CASSPGPRGSSNTGELFF.